The 18 T cell receptor beta chains listed next were all sequenced from one sample in a study of cytomegalovirus exposure and HLA in healthy donors. The protocol was immunoSEQ multiplex PCR, while the TCRdb copy is restricted to in-frame clones and leaves out a portion. Here the sample spans roughly 180,000 clones, over 65% being singletons. Source material: PBMCs. All receptors derive from a man younger than 30 in good health and CMV-seropositive.

This chain joins TRBV7-9 and TRBJ2-5; 14 bases are shared with TRBD2. The CDR3 loop spans 16 amino acids. Germline trimming cut 4 bases from V and 5 bases from J; bases unmatched to any gene: 6. The germline V gene encodes CDR1 SEHNR and CDR2 FQNEAQ (reference sequence). In DNA form, the CDR3 reads TGTGCCAGCAGCTCGGGACTAGCGGGAGTCGGTGAGACCCAGTACTTC. Protein: CASSSGLAGVGETQYF.

The V gene is TRBV6-1, the J gene TRBJ1-1, with 7 nucleotides matching TRBD1. J gave up 1 base and V 6 bases, and 5 bases lay outside the gene matches. The germline CDR1 and CDR2 sequences are MNHNS and SASEGT. The CDR3 is 14 amino acids. CDR3 sequence reads: CASRWTGENTEAFF. The CDR3, as DNA: TGTGCCAGCAGGTGGACAGGAGAGAACACTGAAGCTTTCTTT.

The chain recombines TRBV27 with TRBJ2-1; tentative D call: TRBD1 (6 bases). Trimming shortened V by 5 bases and J by 7 bases, and 18 bases separated the two germline ends. Germline V lookup: CDR1 MNHEY, CDR2 SMNVEV (reference sequence). CDR3 length: 15 amino acids. CDR3 region: CASSRTAQYPNEQFF. CDR3 nucleotide sequence: TGTGCCAGCAGTCGGACAGCACAATACCCAAATGAGCAGTTCTTC.

As DNA, the CDR3 is TGTGCCAGCAGCCCTAGCGGGAGAATCAACGAGCAGTACTTC. Its protein product is CASSPSGRINEQYF. The chain carries TRBV9 and TRBJ2-7, with TRBD2 identical over 10 bases. The CDR3 totals 14 residues. V lost 4 bases to trimming and J lost 5 bases; unmatched junction nucleotides: 6. Germline V gene data show CDR1 as SGDLS and CDR2 as YYNGEE.

The chain has TRBV7-2 and TRBJ2-2; perhaps TRBD2 as D (5 bases). There are 19 residues in the CDR3. Looked up from germline, CDR1 is SGHTA and CDR2 is FQGNSA. The V gene lost 2 bases and the J gene lost 1 base, with 20 bases spanning the gap. This CDR3 is CASSLSWQDFSRNTGELFF. The CDR3 nucleotides read TGTGCCAGCAGCTTATCCTGGCAGGACTTCTCCCGGAACACCGGGGAGCTGTTTTTT.

J is TRBJ2-3 and V is TRBV5-1; no clear D gene. Germline CDR1 and CDR2: SGHRS and YFSETQ. V was cut by 0 bases and J by 2 bases, with 7 bases left in between. This CDR3 spans 14 amino acids. The DNA for the CDR3 is TGCGCCAGCAGCTTGGAGACACCCACAGATACGCAGTATTTT. The encoded protein is CASSLETPTDTQYF.

The chain uses TRBV5-1 and TRBJ1-5; D is uncertain. Germline V gene data show CDR1 as SGHRS and CDR2 as YFSETQ. The CDR3 is 15 residues long. Trimming pared 1 base from V and 4 bases from J, leaving 12 bases between. Here the CDR3 DNA reads TGCGCCAGCAGCTTGTCGGGCGGGGTAAATCAGCCCCAGCATTTT. Translating it yields CASSLSGGVNQPQHF. The variable domain in full, with the rest retrieved from reference TRBV5-1 and TRBJ1-5, is KAGVTQTPRYLIKTRGQQVTLSCSPISGHRSVSWYQQTPGQGLQFLFEYFSETQRNKGNFPGRFSGRQFSNSRSEMNVSTLELGDSALYLCASSLSGGVNQPQHFGDGTRLSIL.

The chain combines TRBV19 with TRBJ2-7; tentatively, D is TRBD1 (5 bases). Per germline, CDR1 LNHDA and CDR2 SQIVND (reference sequence). The ends were cut back, 7 bases at V and 3 bases at J, with 28 bases in the middle. This CDR3 is 18 amino acids long. CDR3 region: CASNPRGLKSSSYYEQYF. The CDR3 DNA follows: TGTGCCAGTAACCCAAGGGGCTTAAAATCGAGTAGCTACTACGAGCAGTACTTC. Together with reference TRBV19 and TRBJ2-7, the CDR3 gives the full variable domain: DGGITQSPKYLFRKEGQNVTLSCEQNLNHDAMYWYRQDPGQGLRLIYYSQIVNDFQKGDIAEGYSVSREKKESFPLTVTSAQKNPTAFYLCASNPRGLKSSSYYEQYFGPGTRLTVT.

The rearrangement links TRBV13 to TRBJ2-7, with 9 positions matching TRBD2. The V gene end was trimmed by 6 bases and the J gene end by 3 bases; junction bases not matched to a gene: 6. CDR1 and CDR2 (germline): PRHDT, FYEKMQ (reference sequence). The CDR3 has 14 residues. DNA for the CDR3: TGTGCCAGCAGGGCTAGCGGGGATGGCTACGAGCAGTACTTC. Its translation is CASRASGDGYEQYF.

This chain connects TRBV18 to TRBJ2-7, with 9 bases fitting TRBD1. The CDR3 runs to 15 residues. Unmatched junction bases numbered 3, after V lost 0 bases and J lost 3 bases. The V gene's germline CDR1 is KGHSH and CDR2 LQKENI. The CDR3 DNA sequence: TGTGCCAGCTCACCACCGGTGGGACAGGGCTACGAGCAGTACTTC. It encodes CASSPPVGQGYEQYF.

This chain joins TRBV9 and TRBJ2-7, with 13 bases identical to TRBD2. The V and J ends lost 5 bases and 2 bases, in that order; junction bases with no gene match: 16. The V gene's germline CDR1 is SGDLS and CDR2 YYNGEE. The CDR3 spans 19 residues. DNA of the CDR3: TGTGCCAGCAGTGAGGGGACTAGCGGGAAATCGGGGTTCACCTACGAGCAGTACTTC. It codes for CASSEGTSGKSGFTYEQYF. Drawing the rest from reference TRBV9 and TRBJ2-7, the complete variable domain is DSGVTQTPKHLITATGQRVTLRCSPRSGDLSVYWYQQSLDQGLQFLIQYYNGEERAKGNILERFSAQQFPDLHSELNLSSLELGDSALYFCASSEGTSGKSGFTYEQYFGPGTRLTVT.

The chain uses TRBV30 and TRBJ1-2; TRBD1 matches at 8 bases. J gave up 8 bases and V 4 bases, and 9 bases lay outside the gene matches. The CDR3 extends over 13 amino acids. CDR1 is GTSNPN, CDR2 SVGIG, per germline (reference sequence). The CDR3, as DNA: TGTGCCTGGAAAGGACAGGGCTCCGGGGGCTACACCTTC. Encoded protein: CAWKGQGSGGYTF. The full variable domain, rest sourced from reference TRBV30 and TRBJ1-2, is SQTIHQWPATLVQPVGSPLSLECTVEGTSNPNLYWYRQAAGRGLQLLFYSVGIGQISSEVPQNLSASRPQDRQFILSSKKLLLSDSGFYLCAWKGQGSGGYTFGSGTRLTVV.

This clone was seen once. The V gene is TRBV6-6, the J gene TRBJ1-1; the match to TRBD1 covers 9 bases. The CDR3 is made up of 14 amino acids. The V gene's germline CDR1 is MNHNY and CDR2 SVGAGI (reference sequence). Losses at the gene ends were 4 bases for V and 4 bases for J; bases not matched to a gene: 4. This CDR3 is CASSLGQGITEAFF. In DNA, the CDR3 is TGTGCCAGCAGTTTAGGACAGGGGATCACTGAAGCTTTCTTT.

The V gene is TRBV7-3, the J gene TRBJ1-1; 10 positions match TRBD1. The trim removed 5 bases at V and 2 bases at J, leaving 2 bases unmatched. The CDR3 consists of 14 residues. CDR1 and CDR2 from the germline V gene are SGHTA and FQGTGA. CDR3 coding DNA: TGTGCCAGCAGCCGACAGGGGGCAAACACTGAAGCTTTCTTT. Translation: CASSRQGANTEAFF. The full variable domain, completed using reference TRBV7-3 and TRBJ1-1, is GAGVSQTPSNKVTEKGKYVELRCDPISGHTALYWYRQSLGQGPEFLIYFQGTGAADDSGLPNDRFFAVRPEGSVSTLKIQRTERGDSAVYLCASSRQGANTEAFFGQGTRLTVV.

This sequence joins TRBV30 and TRBJ2-5, with 8 bases aligning to TRBD2. The length of the CDR3 is 15 residues. The V and J ends lost 4 bases and 4 bases, in that order; junction bases with no gene match: 11. The germline CDR1 and CDR2 sequences are GTSNPN and SVGIG (reference sequence). The CDR3 region is CAWKNGGRKAETQYF. The CDR3 DNA is TGTGCCTGGAAAAACGGCGGGAGGAAGGCAGAGACCCAGTACTTC.

The J gene is TRBJ2-1, the V gene TRBV9, with D possibly being TRBD2 (6 bases). The CDR3 extends over 14 amino acids. V gave up 3 bases and J gave up 5 bases, with 12 bases separating them. From germline, CDR1 is SGDLS and CDR2 YYNGEE. CDR3 nucleotide sequence: TGTGCCAGCAGCGGGGGACTTTTAAACAATGAGCAGTTCTTC. Translated, it gives CASSGGLLNNEQFF.

This clone has a single count. The V gene is TRBV28, the J gene TRBJ2-5, with unresolved D. The CDR3 runs to 13 residues. Trimming removed 9 bases from V and 1 base from J, with 12 bases in between. Germline CDR1 and CDR2: MDHEN and SYDVKM. The CDR3 reads CASHRGAQETQYF. For the CDR3, the DNA is TGTGCCAGTCATAGAGGAGCCCAAGAGACCCAGTACTTC.

V usage is TRBV5-1 and J usage is TRBJ2-5, with a possible D match to TRBD2 (6 bases). The germline CDR1 and CDR2 sequences are SGHRS and YFSETQ. The CDR3 runs 14 residues. V was pared by 1 base and J by 1 base, with 8 bases between. The CDR3 is CASSLRLGQETQYF. In DNA form, the CDR3 reads TGCGCCAGCAGCTTGCGACTAGGCCAAGAGACCCAGTACTTC.